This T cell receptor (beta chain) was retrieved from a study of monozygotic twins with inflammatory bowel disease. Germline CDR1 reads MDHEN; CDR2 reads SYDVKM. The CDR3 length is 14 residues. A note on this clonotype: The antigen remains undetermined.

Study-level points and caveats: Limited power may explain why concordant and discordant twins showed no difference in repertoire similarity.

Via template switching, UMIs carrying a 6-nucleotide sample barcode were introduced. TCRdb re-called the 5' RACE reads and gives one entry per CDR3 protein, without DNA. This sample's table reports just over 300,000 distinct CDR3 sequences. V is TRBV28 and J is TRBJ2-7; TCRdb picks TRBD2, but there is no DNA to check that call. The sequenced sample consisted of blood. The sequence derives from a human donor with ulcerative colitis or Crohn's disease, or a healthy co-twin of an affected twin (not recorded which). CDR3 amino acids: CASSWDGRSYEQYF.